The source of this T cell receptor beta chain is a study of T cells in Graves' hyperthyroidism and ophthalmopathy. Germline V gene lookup returns CDR1 LGHDT and CDR2 YNNKEL (reference sequence). The V gene lost 1 base and the J gene lost 2 bases, with 14 bases spanning the gap. The CDR3 is 16 residues long. Comments on this clonotype: Its antigen is not identified.

Study observations and caveats: Using 13 V-J features, a model discriminated ophthalmopathy from stable hyperthyroidism.

RNA transcripts were the template for amplifying TCR beta CDR3 regions. Initially, a first-round RT-PCR of the TCR CDR3 employed the HTBI primer set. TCRdb re-derived calls from the multiplex PCR reads in MiXCR, one entry per CDR3 protein. The sample lists roughly 500,000 distinct CDR3 sequences, 22% occurring once. Specimen: blood. The receptor was derived from a woman between 65 and 79 years old with Graves' ophthalmopathy. This sequence joins TRBV3-1 and TRBJ1-2; D remains unclear. The CDR3 nucleotides read TGTGCCAGCAGCCAAGGTGGCAGCTCAAGGAACTATGGCTACACCTTC. Its translation is CASSQGGSSRNYGYTF. The whole variable domain, filled in from reference TRBV3-1 and TRBJ1-2, reads DTAVSQTPKYLVTQMGNDKSIKCEQNLGHDTMYWYKQDSKKFLKIMFSYNNKELIINETVPNRFSPKSPDKAHLNLHINSLELGDSAVYFCASSQGGSSRNYGYTFGSGTRLTVV.